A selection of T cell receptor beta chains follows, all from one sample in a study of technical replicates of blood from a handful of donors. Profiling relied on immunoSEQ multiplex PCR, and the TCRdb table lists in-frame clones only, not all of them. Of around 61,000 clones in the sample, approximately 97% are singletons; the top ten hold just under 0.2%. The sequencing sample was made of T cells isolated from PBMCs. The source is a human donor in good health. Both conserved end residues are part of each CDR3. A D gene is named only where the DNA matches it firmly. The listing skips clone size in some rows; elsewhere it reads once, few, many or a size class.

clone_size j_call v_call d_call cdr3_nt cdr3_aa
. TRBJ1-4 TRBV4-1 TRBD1 TGCGCCAGCAGCCAGACGGACAGGGCGGATGAAAAACTGTTTTTT CASSQTDRADEKLFF
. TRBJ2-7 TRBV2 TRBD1 TGTGCCAGCAGTGAACGGACAGGGCGAGGCGAGCAGTACTTC CASSERTGRGEQYF
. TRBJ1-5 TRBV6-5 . TGTGCCAGCAGTTACTCGCGGGGGCCGGATCAGCCCCAGCATTTT CASSYSRGPDQPQHF
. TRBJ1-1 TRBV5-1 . TGCGCCAGCAGCTTGGCCGGGGATACTGAAGCTTTCTTT CASSLAGDTEAFF
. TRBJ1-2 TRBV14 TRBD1 TGTGCCAGCAGCCCAGACAGGGGGTTTTATGGCTACACCTTC CASSPDRGFYGYTF
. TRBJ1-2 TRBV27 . TGTGCCAGCAGTTTAGAGGGGGTCGGATCCTATGGCTACACCTTC CASSLEGVGSYGYTF
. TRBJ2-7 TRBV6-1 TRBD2 TGTGCCAGCAGTCAGACTAGCGGGCCGCCCTACGAGCAGTACTTC CASSQTSGPPYEQYF
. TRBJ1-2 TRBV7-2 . TGTGCCAGCAGCTTATCCAATAACTATGGCTACACCTTC CASSLSNNYGYTF
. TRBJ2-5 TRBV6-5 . TGTGCCAGCAGTTACGGCAGGGGTCAAGAGACCCAGTACTTC CASSYGRGQETQYF
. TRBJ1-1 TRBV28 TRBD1 TGTGCCAGCACTTCAGACAGGGTGACTGAAGCTTTCTTT CASTSDRVTEAFF
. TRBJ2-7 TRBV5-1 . TGCGCCAGCAGCTTGGTCCCCGGGAAACTGGGGGAGCAGTACTTC CASSLVPGKLGEQYF
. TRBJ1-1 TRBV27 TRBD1 TGTGCCAGCAGTTTGTCATTGACAGGGCACACTGAAGCTTTCTTT CASSLSLTGHTEAFF
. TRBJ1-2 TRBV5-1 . TGCGCCAGCAGCTTGGCCGGCGGAGGGGATGGCTACACCTTC CASSLAGGGDGYTF
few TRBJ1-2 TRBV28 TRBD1 TGTGCCAGCAGGGGGGACAGTCCCTATGGCTACACCTTC CASRGDSPYGYTF
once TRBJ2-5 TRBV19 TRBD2 TGTGCCAGTAGTTCTAGCGGGAGGTCCCAGTACTTC CASSSSGRSQYF
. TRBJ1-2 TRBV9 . TGTGCCAGCAGCGTAGGTCTCCCAGGATCGACATATGGCTACACCTTC CASSVGLPGSTYGYTF
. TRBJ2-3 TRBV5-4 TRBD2 TGTGCCAGCAGCTTTACTAGCGGGGGATACACAGATACGCAGTATTTT CASSFTSGGYTDTQYF
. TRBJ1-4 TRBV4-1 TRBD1 TGCGCCAGCAGCCGACCGACAGGGACGAATGAAAAACTGTTTTTT CASSRPTGTNEKLFF
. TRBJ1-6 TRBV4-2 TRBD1 TGTGCCAGCAGCCAAGATCAGGACAGGACCAATTCACCCCTCCACTTT CASSQDQDRTNSPLHF
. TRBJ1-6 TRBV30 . TGTGCCTGGAGTCCAACAAATAATTCACCCCTCCACTTT CAWSPTNNSPLHF
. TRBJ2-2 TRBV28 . TGTGCCAGCAGTCCAGGACTCAACACCGGGGAGCTGTTTTTT CASSPGLNTGELFF
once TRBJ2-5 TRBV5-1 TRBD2 TGCGCCAGCAGCTTGGGGACTAGCGGGTCCCAAGAGACCCAGTACTTC CASSLGTSGSQETQYF
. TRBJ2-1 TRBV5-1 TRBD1 TGCGCCAGCAGCTCCTTACAGGGGGCGCATGAGCAGTTCTTC CASSSLQGAHEQFF
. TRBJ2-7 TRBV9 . TGTGCCAGCAGCGTAGGCGGCTACGGCGTAGACGAGCAGTACTTC CASSVGGYGVDEQYF
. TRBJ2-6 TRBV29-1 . TGCAGCGTGAGATTAGGAGGTCGGACTGGGGCCAACGTCCTGACTTTC CSVRLGGRTGANVLTF